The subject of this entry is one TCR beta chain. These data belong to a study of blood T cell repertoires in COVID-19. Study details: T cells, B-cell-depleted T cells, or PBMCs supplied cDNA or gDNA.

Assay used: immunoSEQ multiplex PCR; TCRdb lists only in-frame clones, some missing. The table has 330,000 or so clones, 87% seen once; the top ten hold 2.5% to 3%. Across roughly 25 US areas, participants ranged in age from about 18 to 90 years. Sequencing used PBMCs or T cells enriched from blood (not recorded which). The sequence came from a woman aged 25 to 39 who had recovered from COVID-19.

CDR3 loop: CASSLSPDSHYEQYF. The CDR3, as DNA: TGTGCCAGCAGCCTATCCCCCGACAGCCACTACGAGCAGTACTTC. This chain connects TRBV7-9 to TRBJ2-7; possible D gene TRBD1, 5 bases. Deletions cut 5 bases from V and 3 bases from J, with 17 bases between. The CDR3 sequence is 15 residues long. The germline V gene encodes CDR1 SEHNR and CDR2 FQNEAQ (reference sequence).